Here is one T cell receptor beta chain with its context. Trimming shortened V by 5 bases and J by 10 bases, and 15 bases separated the two germline ends. From germline, CDR1 is SGHTA and CDR2 FQGNSA. The CDR3 has 13 residues. The source of the sample is a study of blood T cells in healthy people across ages. The authors ran a second PCR of 7 to 11 cycles using a sample-barcoded 5' primer and a J-beta primer mix. TCRdb re-called the 5' RACE reads through MiXCR, storing one row per CDR3 protein. The sample contains approximately 1.5 million distinct CDR3 sequences, roughly two fifths of which appear only once.

The chain carries TRBV7-2 and TRBJ2-1; a weak D match, TRBD2 (5 bases). This TCR derives from a woman in her late teens or twenties in good health. Material for sequencing was blood. CDR3 sequence reads: CASSRGLRGEQFF. The CDR3 bases are TGTGCCAGCAGCCGAGGACTGCGCGGGGAGCAGTTCTTC.